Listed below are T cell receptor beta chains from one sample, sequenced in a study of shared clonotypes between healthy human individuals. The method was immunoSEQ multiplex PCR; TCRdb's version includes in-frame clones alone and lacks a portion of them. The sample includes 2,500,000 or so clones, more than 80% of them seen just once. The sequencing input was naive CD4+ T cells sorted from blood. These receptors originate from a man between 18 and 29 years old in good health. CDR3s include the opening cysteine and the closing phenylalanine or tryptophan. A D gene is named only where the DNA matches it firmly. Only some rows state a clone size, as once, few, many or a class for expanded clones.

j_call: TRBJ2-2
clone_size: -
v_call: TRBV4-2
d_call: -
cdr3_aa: CASSQVGTTNTGELFF
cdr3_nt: TGTGCCAGCAGCCAAGTTGGGACCACAAACACCGGGGAGCTGTTTTTT

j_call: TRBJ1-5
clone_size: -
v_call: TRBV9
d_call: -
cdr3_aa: CASSVDGYSNQPQHF
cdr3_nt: TGTGCCAGCAGCGTAGACGGATATAGCAATCAGCCCCAGCATTTT

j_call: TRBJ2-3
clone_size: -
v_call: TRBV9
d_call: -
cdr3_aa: CASSVEPGVAGDTQYF
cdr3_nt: TGTGCCAGCAGCGTAGAGCCAGGGGTAGCGGGAGATACGCAGTATTTT

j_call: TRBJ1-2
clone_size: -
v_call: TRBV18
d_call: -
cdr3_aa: CASSPAADGAYGYTF
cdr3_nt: TGTGCCAGCTCACCGGCGGCGGACGGGGCCTATGGCTACACCTTC

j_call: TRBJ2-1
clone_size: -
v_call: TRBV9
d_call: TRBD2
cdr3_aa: CASSVAGLAPYNEQFF
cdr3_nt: TGTGCCAGCAGCGTAGCTGGACTAGCGCCTTACAATGAGCAGTTCTTC

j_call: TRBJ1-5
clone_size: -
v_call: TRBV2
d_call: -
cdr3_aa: CASSEPGMGNQPQHF
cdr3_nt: TGTGCCAGCAGTGAACCGGGGATGGGCAATCAGCCCCAGCATTTT

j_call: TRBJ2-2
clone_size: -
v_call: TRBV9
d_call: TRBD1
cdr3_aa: CASSISRSGQSNTGELFF
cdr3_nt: TGTGCCAGCAGCATATCGCGATCGGGACAGTCGAACACCGGGGAGCTGTTTTTT

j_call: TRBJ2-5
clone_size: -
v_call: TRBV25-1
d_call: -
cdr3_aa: CASSDRQETQYF
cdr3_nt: TGTGCCAGCAGTGACAGACAAGAGACCCAGTACTTC

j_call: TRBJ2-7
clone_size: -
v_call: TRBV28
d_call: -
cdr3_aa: CATSSYEQYF
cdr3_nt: TGTGCCACCTCTTCGTACGAGCAGTACTTC

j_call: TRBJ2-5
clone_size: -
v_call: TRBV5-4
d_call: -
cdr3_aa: CALGGVRETQYF
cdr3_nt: TGTGCCCTCGGGGGCGTTCGGGAGACCCAGTACTTC

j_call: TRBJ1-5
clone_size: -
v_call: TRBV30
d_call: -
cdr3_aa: CAWSFVDLGQPQHF
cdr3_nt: TGTGCCTGGAGTTTCGTGGATCTGGGTCAGCCCCAGCATTTT

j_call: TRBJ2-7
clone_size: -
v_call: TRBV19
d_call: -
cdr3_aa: CASRKASSYEQYF
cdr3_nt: TGTGCCAGCAGAAAGGCAAGCTCCTACGAGCAGTACTTC

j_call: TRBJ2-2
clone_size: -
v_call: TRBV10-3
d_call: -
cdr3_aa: CAIRIGQYQPGELFF
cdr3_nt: TGTGCCATCAGGATAGGACAGTACCAGCCCGGGGAGCTGTTTTTT

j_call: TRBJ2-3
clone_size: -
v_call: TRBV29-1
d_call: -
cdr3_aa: CSVRQRLTDTQYF
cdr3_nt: TGCAGCGTCCGACAGAGGCTCACAGATACGCAGTATTTT

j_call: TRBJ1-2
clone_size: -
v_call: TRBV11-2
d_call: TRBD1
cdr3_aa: CASSSEQGYGYTF
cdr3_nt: TGTGCCAGCAGCTCAGAACAGGGGTATGGCTACACCTTC

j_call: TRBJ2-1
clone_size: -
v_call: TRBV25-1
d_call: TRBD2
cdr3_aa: CASSPGGAYNEQFF
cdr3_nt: TGTGCCAGCTCCCCGGGGGGGGCCTACAATGAGCAGTTCTTC

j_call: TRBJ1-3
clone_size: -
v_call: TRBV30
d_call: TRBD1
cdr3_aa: CAWTIPGQRAGNTIYF
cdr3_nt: TGTGCCTGGACCATTCCGGGACAGAGGGCTGGAAACACCATATATTTT

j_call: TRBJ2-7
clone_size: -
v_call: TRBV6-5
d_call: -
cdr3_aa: CASSRALGSYEQYF
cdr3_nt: TGTGCCAGCAGCCGGGCCCTCGGCTCCTACGAGCAGTACTTC

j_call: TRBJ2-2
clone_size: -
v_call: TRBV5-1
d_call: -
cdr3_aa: CASSLAGGKNTGELFF
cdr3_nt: TGCGCCAGCAGCTTGGCCGGAGGAAAGAACACCGGGGAGCTGTTTTTT

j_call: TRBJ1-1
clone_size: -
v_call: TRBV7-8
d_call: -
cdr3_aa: CASRLNPGTEAFF
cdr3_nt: TGTGCCAGCAGACTCAACCCAGGCACTGAAGCTTTCTTT

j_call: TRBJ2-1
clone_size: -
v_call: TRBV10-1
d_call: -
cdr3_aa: CASRVGLSYNEQFF
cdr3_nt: TGCGCCAGCAGGGTTGGACTCTCCTACAATGAGCAGTTCTTC

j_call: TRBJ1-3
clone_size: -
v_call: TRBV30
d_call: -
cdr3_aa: CASGPSSGNTIYF
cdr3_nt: TGTGCCTCTGGGCCCAGCTCTGGAAACACCATATATTTT

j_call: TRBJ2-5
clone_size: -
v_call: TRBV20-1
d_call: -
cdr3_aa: CSAFGGETQYF
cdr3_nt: TGCAGTGCTTTCGGAGGGGAGACCCAGTACTTC

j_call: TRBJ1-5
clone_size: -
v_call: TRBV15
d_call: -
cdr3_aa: CATSKRRGFYNQPQHF
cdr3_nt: TGTGCCACCAGCAAGAGACGGGGGTTTTACAATCAGCCCCAGCATTTT

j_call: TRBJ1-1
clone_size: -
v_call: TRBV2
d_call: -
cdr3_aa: CASSGDTLNTEAFF
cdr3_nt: TGTGCCAGCAGTGGGGACACTTTGAACACTGAAGCTTTCTTT

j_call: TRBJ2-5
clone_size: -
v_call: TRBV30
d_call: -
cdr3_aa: CAWSPKGETQYF
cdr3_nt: TGTGCCTGGAGTCCAAAGGGAGAGACCCAGTACTTC

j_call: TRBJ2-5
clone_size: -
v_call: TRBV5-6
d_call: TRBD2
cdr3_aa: CASSLEGGRATQYF
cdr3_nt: TGTGCCAGCAGCTTGGAGGGCGGGAGGGCAACGCAGTACTTC

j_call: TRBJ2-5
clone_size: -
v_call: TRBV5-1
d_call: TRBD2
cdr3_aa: CASSLGASGKGETQYF
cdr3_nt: TGCGCCAGCAGCCTAGGGGCTAGCGGGAAAGGGGAGACCCAGTACTTC

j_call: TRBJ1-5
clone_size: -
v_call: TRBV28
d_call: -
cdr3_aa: CASIQTRVGQPQHF
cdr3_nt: TGTGCCAGCATTCAAACAAGGGTTGGACAGCCCCAGCATTTT

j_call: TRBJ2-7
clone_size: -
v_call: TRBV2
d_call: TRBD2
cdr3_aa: CATKPGLSYEQYF
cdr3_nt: TGTGCCACTAAACCGGGACTATCCTACGAGCAGTACTTC

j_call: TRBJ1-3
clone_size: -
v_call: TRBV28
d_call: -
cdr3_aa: CASSLGGAEAGNTIYF
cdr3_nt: TGTGCCAGCAGTTTAGGGGGAGCCGAGGCTGGAAACACCATATATTTT

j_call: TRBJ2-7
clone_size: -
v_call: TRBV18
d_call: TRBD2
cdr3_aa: CASSQGLAGEGEQYF
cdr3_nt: TGTGCCAGCTCCCAAGGACTAGCGGGAGAGGGCGAGCAGTACTTC

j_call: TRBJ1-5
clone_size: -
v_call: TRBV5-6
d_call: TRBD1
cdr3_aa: CASSAGTGKNSNQPQHF
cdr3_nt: TGTGCCAGCAGCGCCGGGACAGGCAAAAATAGCAATCAGCCCCAGCATTTT

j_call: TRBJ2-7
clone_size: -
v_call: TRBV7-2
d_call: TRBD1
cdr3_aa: CASTRTGGSYEQYF
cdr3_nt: TGTGCCAGCACTAGGACAGGGGGCTCCTACGAGCAGTACTTC

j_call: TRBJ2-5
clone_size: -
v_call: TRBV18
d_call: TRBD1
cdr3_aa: CASSPQTGGTTQYF
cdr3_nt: TGTGCCAGCTCACCCCAGACAGGGGGGACGACCCAGTACTTC

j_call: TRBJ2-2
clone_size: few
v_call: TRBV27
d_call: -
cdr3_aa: CASSFSGNTGELFF
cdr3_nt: TGTGCCAGCAGTTTTTCGGGGAACACCGGGGAGCTGTTTTTT

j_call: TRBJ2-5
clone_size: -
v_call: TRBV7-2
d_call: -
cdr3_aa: CASSLVGSQETQYF
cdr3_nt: TGTGCCAGCAGCTTAGTTGGCAGTCAAGAGACCCAGTACTTC

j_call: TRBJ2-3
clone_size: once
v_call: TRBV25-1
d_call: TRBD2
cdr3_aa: CASSESSGSGTDTQYF
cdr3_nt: TGTGCCAGCAGTGAGTCTAGCGGGAGCGGCACAGATACGCAGTATTTT

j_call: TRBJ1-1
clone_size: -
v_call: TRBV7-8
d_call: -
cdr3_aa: CASSLDQGLNTEAFF
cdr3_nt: TGTGCCAGCAGCTTAGATCAGGGGCTGAACACTGAAGCTTTCTTT

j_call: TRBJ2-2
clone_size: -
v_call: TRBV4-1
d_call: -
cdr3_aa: CASSQPGNTGELFF
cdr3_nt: TGCGCCAGCAGCCAACCAGGGAACACCGGGGAGCTGTTTTTT

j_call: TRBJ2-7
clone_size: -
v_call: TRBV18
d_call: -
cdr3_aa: CASSFELAGEQYF
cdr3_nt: TGTGCCAGCTCATTCGAGCTTGCGGGCGAGCAGTACTTC

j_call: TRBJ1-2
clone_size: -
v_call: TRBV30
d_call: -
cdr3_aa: CAWSPGGGYTF
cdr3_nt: TGTGCCTGGAGTCCGGGGGGCGGCTACACCTTC

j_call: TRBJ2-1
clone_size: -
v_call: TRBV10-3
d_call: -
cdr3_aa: CAIGQYGSYNEQFF
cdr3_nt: TGTGCCATCGGGCAATATGGCTCCTACAATGAGCAGTTCTTC

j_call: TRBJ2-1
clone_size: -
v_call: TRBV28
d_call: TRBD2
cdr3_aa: CASSRTSGGIYNEQFF
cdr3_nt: TGTGCCAGCAGTAGGACTAGCGGGGGGATCTACAATGAGCAGTTCTTC

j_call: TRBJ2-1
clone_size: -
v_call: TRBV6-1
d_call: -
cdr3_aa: CASSEALGRVSNEQFF
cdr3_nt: TGTGCCAGCAGTGAAGCTTTGGGACGGGTTAGCAATGAGCAGTTCTTC

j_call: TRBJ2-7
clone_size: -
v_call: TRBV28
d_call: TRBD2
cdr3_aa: CASRTTSGGGEQYF
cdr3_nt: TGTGCCAGCAGGACGACTAGCGGGGGAGGGGAGCAGTACTTC

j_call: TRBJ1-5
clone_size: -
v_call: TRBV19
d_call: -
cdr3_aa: CASTEMGGASDPQHF
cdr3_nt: TGTGCCAGTACCGAAATGGGAGGGGCGAGTGATCCCCAGCATTTT

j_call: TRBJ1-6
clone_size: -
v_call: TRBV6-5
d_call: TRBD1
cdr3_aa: CASTLEGQGNSPLHF
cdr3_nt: TGTGCCAGCACCCTTGAGGGACAGGGGAATTCACCCCTCCACTTT

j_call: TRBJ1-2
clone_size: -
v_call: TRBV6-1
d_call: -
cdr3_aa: CASSDRTENYGYTF
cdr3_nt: TGTGCCAGCAGTGACCGGACAGAGAACTATGGCTACACCTTC

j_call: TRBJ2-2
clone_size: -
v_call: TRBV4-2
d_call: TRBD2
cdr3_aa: CASSSASGRAPNTGELFF
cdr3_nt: TGTGCTAGCAGCTCAGCTAGCGGGAGGGCCCCGAACACCGGGGAGCTGTTTTTT

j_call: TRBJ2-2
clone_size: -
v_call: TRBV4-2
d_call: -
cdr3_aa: CASSQVLGNTGELFF
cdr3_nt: TGTGCCAGCAGCCAAGTGTTGGGGAACACCGGGGAGCTGTTTTTT

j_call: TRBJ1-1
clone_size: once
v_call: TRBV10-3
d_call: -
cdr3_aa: CAISGGFSTEAFF
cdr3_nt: TGTGCCATCAGTGGGGGGTTCAGCACTGAAGCTTTCTTT

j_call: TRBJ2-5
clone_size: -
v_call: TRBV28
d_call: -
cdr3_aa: CASSSRSQVETQYF
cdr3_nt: TGTGCCAGCAGTTCCCGGTCCCAGGTGGAGACCCAGTACTTC

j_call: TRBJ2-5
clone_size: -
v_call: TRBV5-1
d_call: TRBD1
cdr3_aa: CASSLITGGAETQYF
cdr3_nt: TGCGCCAGCAGCTTGATAACAGGGGGCGCGGAGACCCAGTACTTC

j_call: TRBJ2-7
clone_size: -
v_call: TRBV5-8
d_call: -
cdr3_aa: CASSSDSIYSYEQYF
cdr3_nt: TGTGCCAGCAGTTCCGACAGTATATACTCCTACGAGCAGTACTTC

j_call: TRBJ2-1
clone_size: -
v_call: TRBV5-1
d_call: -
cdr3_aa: CASIQNNEQFF
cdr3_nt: TGCGCCAGCATCCAGAACAATGAGCAGTTCTTC

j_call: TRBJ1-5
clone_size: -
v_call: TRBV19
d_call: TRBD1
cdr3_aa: CASGQGGNQPQHF
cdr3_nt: TGTGCCAGTGGACAGGGGGGGAATCAGCCCCAGCATTTT

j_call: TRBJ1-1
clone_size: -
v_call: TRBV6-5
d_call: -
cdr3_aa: CASSYSIQGTEAFF
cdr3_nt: TGTGCCAGCAGTTACTCGATACAGGGCACTGAAGCTTTCTTT

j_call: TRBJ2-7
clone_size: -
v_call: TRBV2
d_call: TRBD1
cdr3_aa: CASAGQGVGEQYF
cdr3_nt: TGTGCCAGCGCGGGACAGGGGGTCGGCGAGCAGTACTTC